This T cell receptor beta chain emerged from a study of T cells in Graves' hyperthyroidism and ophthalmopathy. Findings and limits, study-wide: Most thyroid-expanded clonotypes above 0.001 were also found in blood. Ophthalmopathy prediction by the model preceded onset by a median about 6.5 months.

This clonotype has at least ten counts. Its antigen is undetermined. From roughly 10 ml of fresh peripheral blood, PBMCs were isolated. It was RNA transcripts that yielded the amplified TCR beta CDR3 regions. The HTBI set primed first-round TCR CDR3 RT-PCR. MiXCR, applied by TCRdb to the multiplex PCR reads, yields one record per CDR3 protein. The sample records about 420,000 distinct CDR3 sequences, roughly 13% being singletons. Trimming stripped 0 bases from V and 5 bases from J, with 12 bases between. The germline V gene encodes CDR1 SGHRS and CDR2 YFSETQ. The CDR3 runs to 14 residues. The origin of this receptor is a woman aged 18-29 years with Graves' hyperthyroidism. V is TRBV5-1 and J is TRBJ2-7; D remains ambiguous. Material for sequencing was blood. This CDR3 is CASSLGPQLDEQYF. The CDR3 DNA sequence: TGCGCCAGCAGCTTGGGTCCGCAGTTGGACGAGCAGTACTTC.